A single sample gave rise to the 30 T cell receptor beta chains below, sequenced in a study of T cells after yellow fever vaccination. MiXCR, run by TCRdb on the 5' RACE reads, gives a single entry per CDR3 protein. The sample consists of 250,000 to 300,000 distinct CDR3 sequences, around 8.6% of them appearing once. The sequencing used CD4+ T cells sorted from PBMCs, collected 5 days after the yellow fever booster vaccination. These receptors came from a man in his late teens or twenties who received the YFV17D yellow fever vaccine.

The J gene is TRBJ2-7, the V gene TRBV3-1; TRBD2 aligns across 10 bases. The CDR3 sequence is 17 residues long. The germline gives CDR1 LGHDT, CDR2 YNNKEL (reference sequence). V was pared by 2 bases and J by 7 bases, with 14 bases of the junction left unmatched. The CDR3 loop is CASSQRGASGGAGEQYV. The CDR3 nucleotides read TGTGCCAGCAGCCAAAGAGGGGCTAGCGGGGGCGCCGGGGAGCAGTACGTC.

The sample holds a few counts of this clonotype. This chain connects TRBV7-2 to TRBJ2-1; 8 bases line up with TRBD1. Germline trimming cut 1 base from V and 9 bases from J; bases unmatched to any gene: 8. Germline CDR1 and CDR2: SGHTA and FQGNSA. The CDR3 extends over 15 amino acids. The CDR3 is CASSLGGAGGTEQFF. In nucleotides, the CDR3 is TGTGCCAGCAGCTTAGGGGGGGCAGGGGGCACTGAGCAGTTCTTC.

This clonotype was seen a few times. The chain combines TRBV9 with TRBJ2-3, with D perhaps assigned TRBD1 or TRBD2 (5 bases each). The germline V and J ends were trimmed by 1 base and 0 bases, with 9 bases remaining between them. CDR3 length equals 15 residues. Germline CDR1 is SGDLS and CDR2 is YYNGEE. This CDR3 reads CASSVLWGSTDTQYF. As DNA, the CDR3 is TGTGCCAGCAGCGTATTGTGGGGGAGCACAGATACGCAGTATTTT.

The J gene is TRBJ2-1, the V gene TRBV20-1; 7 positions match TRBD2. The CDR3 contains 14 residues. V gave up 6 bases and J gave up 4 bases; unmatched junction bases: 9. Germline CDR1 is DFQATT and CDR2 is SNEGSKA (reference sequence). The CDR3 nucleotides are TGCAGTGCCGCCCCTACTAGCGTATACAATGAGCAGTTCTTC. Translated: CSAAPTSVYNEQFF.

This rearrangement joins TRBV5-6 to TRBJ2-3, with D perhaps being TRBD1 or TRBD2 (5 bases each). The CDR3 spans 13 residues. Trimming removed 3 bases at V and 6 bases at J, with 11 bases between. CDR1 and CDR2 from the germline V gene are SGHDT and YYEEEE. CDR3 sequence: CASSWDRRDTQYF. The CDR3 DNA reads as TGTGCCAGCAGCTGGGACCGGCGGGATACGCAGTATTTT.

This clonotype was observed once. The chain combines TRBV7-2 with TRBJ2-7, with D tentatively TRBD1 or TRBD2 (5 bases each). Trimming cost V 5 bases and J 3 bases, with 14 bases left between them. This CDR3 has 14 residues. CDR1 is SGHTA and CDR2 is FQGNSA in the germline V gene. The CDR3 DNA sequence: TGTGCCAGCAGCCCCCGGGACGGAGGCTACGAGCAGTACTTC. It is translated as CASSPRDGGYEQYF.

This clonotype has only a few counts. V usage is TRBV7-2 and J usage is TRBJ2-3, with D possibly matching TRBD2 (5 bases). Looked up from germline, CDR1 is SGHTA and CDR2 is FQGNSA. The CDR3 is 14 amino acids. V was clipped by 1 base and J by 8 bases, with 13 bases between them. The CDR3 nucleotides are TGTGCCAGCAGCTTAGGGCTAGCAGTTGGTACGCAGTATTTT. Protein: CASSLGLAVGTQYF. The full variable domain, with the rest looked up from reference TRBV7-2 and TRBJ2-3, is GAGVSQSPSNKVTEKGKDVELRCDPISGHTALYWYRQSLGQGLEFLIYFQGNSAPDKSGLPSDRFSAERTGGSVSTLTIQRTQQEDSAVYLCASSLGLAVGTQYFGPGTRLTVL.

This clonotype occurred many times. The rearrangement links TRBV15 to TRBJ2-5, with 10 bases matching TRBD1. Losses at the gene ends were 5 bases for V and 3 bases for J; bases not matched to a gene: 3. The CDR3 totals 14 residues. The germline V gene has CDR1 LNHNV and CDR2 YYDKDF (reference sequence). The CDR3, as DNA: TGTGCCACCAGCTGGGGGACAGGGGAAGAGACCCAGTACTTC. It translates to CATSWGTGEETQYF. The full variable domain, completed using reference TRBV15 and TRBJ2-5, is DAMVIQNPRYQVTQFGKPVTLSCSQTLNHNVMYWYQQKSSQAPKLLFHYYDKDFNNEADTPDNFQSRRPNTSFCFLDIRSPGLGDTAMYLCATSWGTGEETQYFGPGTRLLVL.

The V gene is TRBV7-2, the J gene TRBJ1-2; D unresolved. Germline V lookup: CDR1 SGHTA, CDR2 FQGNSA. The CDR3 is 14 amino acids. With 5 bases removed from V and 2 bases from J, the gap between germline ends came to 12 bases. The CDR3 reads CASSSGRINYGYTF. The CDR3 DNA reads TGTGCCAGCAGCAGCGGACGGATAAACTATGGCTACACCTTC.

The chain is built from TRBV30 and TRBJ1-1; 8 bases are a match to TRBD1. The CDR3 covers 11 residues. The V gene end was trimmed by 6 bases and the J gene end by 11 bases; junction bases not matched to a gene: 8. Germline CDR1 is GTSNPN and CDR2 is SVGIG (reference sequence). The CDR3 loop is CACLLDRDAFF. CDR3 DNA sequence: TGTGCCTGTCTGTTGGACAGGGACGCTTTCTTT. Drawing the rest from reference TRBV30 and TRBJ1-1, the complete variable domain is SQTIHQWPATLVQPVGSPLSLECTVEGTSNPNLYWYRQAAGRGLQLLFYSVGIGQISSEVPQNLSASRPQDRQFILSSKKLLLSDSGFYLCACLLDRDAFFGQGTRLTVV.

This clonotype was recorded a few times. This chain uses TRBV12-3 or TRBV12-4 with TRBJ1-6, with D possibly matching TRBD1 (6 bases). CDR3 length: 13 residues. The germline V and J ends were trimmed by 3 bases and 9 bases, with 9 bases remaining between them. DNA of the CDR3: TGTGCCAGCAGTTTCGGGACAAGTTCACCCCTCCACTTT. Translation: CASSFGTSSPLHF.

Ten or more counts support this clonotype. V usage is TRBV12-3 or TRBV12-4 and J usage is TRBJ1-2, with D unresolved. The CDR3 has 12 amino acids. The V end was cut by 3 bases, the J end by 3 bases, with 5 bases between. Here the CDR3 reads CASSLVHYGYTF. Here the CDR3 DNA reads TGTGCCAGCAGTTTGGTCCACTATGGCTACACCTTC.

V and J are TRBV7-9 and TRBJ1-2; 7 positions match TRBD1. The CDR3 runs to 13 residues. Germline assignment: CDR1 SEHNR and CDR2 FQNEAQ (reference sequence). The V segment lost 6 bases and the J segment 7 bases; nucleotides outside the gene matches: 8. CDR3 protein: CASSTDRVGGYTF. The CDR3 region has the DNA TGTGCCAGCAGTACCGACAGGGTCGGTGGCTACACCTTC.

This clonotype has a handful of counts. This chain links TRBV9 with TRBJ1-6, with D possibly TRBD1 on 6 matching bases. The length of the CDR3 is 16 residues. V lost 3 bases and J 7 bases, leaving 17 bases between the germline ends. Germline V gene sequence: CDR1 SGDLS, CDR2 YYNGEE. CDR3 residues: CASSDPYGQPNSPLHF. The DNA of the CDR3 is TGTGCCAGCAGCGATCCGTATGGACAGCCGAATTCACCCCTCCACTTT.

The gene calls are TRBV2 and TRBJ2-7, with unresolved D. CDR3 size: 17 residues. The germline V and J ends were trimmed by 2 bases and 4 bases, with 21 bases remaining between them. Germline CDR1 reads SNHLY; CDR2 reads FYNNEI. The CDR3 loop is CASSETSSGPQSYEQYF. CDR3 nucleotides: TGTGCCAGCAGTGAAACGTCCTCGGGCCCTCAATCTTACGAGCAGTACTTC.

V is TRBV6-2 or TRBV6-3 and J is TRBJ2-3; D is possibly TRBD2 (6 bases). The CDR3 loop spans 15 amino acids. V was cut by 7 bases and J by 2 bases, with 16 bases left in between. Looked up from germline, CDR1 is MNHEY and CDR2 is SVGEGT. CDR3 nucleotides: TGTGCCAGCAAGCACCGGGGGATATACACAGATACGCAGTATTTT. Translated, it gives CASKHRGIYTDTQYF.

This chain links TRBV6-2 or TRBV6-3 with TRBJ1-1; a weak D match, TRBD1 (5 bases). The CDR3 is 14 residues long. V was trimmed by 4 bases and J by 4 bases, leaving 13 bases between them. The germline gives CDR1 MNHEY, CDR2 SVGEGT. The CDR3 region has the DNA TGTGCCAGCAGTTGGAGGGGAGGAGGCACTGAAGCTTTCTTT. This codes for CASSWRGGGTEAFF.

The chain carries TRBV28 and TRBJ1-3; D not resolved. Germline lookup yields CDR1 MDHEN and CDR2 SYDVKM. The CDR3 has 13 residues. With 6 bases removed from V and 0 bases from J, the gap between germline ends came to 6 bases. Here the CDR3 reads CASRLASGNTIYF. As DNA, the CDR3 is TGTGCCAGCAGATTAGCCTCTGGAAACACCATATATTTT.

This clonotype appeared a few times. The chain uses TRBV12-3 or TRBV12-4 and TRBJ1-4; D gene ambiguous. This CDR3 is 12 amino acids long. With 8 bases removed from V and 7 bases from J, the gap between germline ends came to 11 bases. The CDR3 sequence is CASGTSGEKLFF. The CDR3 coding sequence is TGTGCCAGCGGTACCTCGGGTGAAAAACTGTTTTTT.

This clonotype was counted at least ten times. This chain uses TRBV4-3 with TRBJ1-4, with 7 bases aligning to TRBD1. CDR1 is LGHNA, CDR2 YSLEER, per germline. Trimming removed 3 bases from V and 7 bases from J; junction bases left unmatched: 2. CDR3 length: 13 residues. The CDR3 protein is CASSQPGGEKLFF. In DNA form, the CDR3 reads TGCGCCAGCAGCCAGCCAGGGGGTGAAAAACTGTTTTTT.

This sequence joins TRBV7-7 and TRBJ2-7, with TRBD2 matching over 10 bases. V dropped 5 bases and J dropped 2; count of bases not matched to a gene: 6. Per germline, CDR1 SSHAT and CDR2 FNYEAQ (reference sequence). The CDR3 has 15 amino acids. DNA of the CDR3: TGTGCCAGCAGCCCGGGACTAGCGCAGACCTACGAGCAGTACTTC. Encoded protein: CASSPGLAQTYEQYF.

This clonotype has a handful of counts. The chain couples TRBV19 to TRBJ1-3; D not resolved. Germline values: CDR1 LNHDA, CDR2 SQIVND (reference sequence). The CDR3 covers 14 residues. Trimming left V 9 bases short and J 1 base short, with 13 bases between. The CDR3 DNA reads TGTGCCAGCGGAGGTCTCGCGTCTGGAAACACCATATATTTT. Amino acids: CASGGLASGNTIYF.

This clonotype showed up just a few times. CDR3 in amino acids: CASSRTGLLYEQYF. The CDR3 nucleotides are TGTGCCAGCAGTAGGACAGGGTTACTTTACGAGCAGTACTTC. The V and J genes are TRBV7-2 and TRBJ2-7; TRBD1 aligns across 8 bases. The germline gives CDR1 SGHTA, CDR2 FQGNSA. Trimming removed 6 bases from V and 4 bases from J; junction bases left unmatched: 8. The CDR3 length is 14 residues.

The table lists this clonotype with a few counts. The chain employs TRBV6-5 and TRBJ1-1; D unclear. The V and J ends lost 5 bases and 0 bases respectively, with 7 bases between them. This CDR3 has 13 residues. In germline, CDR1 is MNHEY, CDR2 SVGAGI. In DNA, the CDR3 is TGTGCCAGCAGTGCACTCTTGAACACTGAAGCTTTCTTT. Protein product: CASSALLNTEAFF.

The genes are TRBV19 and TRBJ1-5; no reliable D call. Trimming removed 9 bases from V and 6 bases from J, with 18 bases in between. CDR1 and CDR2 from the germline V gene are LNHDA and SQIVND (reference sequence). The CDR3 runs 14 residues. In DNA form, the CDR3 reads TGTGCCAGCCACCGGACTAGGGTTAGTCAGCCCCAGCATTTT. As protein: CASHRTRVSQPQHF.

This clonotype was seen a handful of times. CDR3 amino acids: CASRETGTGGTGELFF. CDR3 nucleotides: TGTGCCAGCAGGGAGACCGGGACGGGGGGCACCGGGGAGCTGTTTTTT. The chain recombines TRBV11-2 with TRBJ2-2, with 7 bases aligning to TRBD2. The germline gives CDR1 SGHAT, CDR2 FQNNGV. CDR3 size: 16 residues. J gave up 4 bases and V 6 bases, and 11 bases lay outside the gene matches. Filled out from reference TRBV11-2 and TRBJ2-2, the complete variable domain reads EAGVAQSPRYKIIEKRQSVAFWCNPISGHATLYWYQQILGQGPKLLIQFQNNGVVDDSQLPKDRFSAERLKGVDSTLKIQPAKLEDSAVYLCASRETGTGGTGELFFGEGSRLTVL.

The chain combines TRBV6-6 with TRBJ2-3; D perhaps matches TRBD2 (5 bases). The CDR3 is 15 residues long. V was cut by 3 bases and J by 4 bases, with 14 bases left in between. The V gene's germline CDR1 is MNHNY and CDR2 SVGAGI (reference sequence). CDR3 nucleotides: TGTGCCAGCAGTTATGAGGGCTCGGGATCAGATACGCAGTATTTT. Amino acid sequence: CASSYEGSGSDTQYF.

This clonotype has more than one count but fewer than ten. The CDR3 spells CAISEGTGKAFF. DNA for the CDR3: TGTGCCATCAGTGAGGGGACAGGAAAAGCTTTCTTT. V usage is TRBV10-3 and J usage is TRBJ1-1, with 8 bases matching TRBD1. The junction had 2 bases not matched to a gene; V was cut back by 2 bases and J by 9 bases. The germline gives CDR1 ENHRY, CDR2 SYGVKD. The length of the CDR3 is 12 residues.

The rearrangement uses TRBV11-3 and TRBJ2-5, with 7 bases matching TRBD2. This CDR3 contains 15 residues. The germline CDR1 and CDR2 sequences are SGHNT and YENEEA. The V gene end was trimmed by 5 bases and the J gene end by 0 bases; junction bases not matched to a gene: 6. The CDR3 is CASSRRGGDQETQYF. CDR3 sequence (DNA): TGTGCCAGCAGCCGCCGGGGAGGGGACCAAGAGACCCAGTACTTC.

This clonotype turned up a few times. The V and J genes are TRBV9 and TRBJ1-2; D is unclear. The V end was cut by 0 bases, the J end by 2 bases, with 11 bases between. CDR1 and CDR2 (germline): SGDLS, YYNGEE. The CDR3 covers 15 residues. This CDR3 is CASSVVALPNYGYTF. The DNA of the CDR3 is TGTGCCAGCAGCGTAGTGGCCTTACCAAACTATGGCTACACCTTC.